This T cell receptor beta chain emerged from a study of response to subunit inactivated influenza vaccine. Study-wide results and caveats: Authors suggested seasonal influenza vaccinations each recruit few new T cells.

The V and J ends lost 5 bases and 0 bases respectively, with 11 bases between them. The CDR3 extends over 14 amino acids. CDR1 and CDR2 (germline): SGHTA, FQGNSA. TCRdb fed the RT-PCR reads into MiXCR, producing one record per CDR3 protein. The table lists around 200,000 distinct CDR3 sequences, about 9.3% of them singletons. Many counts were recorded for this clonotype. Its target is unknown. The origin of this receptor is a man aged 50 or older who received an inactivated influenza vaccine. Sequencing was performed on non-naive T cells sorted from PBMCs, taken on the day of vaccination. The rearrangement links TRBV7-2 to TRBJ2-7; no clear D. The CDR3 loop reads CASSDTTTSYEQYF. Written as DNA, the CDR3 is TGTGCCAGCAGCGACACAACCACCTCCTACGAGCAGTACTTC.